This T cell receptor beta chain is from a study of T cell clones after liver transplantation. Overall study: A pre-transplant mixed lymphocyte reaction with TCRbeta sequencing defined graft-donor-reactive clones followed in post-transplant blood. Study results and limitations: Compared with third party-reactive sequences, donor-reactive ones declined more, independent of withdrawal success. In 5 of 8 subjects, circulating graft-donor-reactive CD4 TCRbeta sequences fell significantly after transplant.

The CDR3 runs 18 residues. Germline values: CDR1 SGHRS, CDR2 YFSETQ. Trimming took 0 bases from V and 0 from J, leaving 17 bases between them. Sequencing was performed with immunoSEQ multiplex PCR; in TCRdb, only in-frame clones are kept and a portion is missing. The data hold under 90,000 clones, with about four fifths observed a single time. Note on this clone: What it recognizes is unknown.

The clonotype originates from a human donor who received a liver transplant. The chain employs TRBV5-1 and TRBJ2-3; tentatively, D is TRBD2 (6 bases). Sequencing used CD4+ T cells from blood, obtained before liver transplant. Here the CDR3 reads CASSLADSSDTSTDTQYF. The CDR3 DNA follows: TGCGCCAGCAGCTTGGCCGATTCTAGCGATACTAGCACAGATACGCAGTATTTT.